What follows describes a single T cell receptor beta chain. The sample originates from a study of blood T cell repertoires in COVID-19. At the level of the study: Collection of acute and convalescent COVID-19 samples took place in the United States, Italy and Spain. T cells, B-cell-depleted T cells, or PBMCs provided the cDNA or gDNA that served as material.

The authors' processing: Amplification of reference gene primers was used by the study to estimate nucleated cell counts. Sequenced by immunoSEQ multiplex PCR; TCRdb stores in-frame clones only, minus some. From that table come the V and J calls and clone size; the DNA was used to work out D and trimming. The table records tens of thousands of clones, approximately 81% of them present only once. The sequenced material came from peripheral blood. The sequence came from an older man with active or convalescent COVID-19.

The CDR3 bases are TGTGCCAGCAGCGGGCCCTACGAGCAGTACTTC. Its translation: CASSGPYEQYF. The genes are TRBV9 and TRBJ2-7, with D hard to call. CDR3 length: 11 residues. Trimming cost V 3 bases and J 2 bases, with 3 bases left between them. Germline loops: CDR1 SGDLS, CDR2 YYNGEE. Full variable domain (remainder filled in from reference TRBV9 and TRBJ2-7): DSGVTQTPKHLITATGQRVTLRCSPRSGDLSVYWYQQSLDQGLQFLIQYYNGEERAKGNILERFSAQQFPDLHSELNLSSLELGDSALYFCASSGPYEQYFGPGTRLTVT.